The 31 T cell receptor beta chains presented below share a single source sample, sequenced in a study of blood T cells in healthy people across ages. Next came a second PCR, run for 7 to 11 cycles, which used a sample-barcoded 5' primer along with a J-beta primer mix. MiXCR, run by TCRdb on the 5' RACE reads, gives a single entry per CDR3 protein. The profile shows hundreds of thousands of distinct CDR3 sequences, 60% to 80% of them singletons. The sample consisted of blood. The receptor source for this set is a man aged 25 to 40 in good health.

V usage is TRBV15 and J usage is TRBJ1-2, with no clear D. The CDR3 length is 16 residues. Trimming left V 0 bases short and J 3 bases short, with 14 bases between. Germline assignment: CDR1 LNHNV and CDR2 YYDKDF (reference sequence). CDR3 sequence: CATSRDEAEGHYGYTF. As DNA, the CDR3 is TGTGCCACCAGCAGAGATGAGGCAGAAGGGCACTATGGCTACACCTTC.

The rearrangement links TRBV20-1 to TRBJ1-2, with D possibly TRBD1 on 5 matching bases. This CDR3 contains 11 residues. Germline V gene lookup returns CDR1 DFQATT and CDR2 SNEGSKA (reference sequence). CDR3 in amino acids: CASRAHYGYTF. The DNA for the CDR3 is TGCGCGTCCAGGGCTCACTATGGCTACACCTTC.

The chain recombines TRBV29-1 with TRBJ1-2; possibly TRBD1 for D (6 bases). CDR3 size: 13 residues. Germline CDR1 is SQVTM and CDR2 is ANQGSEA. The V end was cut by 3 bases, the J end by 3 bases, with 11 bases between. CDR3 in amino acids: CSVDPYRDYGYTF. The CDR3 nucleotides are TGCAGCGTTGATCCGTACAGGGACTATGGCTACACCTTC.

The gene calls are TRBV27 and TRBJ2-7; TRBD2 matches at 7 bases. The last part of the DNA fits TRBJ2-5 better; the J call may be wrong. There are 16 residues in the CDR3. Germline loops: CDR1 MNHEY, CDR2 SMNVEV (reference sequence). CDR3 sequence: CASSPNPGGIGQTQYF. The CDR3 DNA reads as TGTGCCAGCAGTCCTAACCCGGGGGGAATCGGTCAGACCCAGTACTTC.

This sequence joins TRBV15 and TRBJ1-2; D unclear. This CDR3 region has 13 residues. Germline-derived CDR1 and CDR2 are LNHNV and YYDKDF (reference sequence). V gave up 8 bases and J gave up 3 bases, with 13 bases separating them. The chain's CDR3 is CATRLGSYYGYTF. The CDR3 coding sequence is TGTGCCACCCGGTTGGGGAGTTACTATGGCTACACCTTC.

This CDR3 reads CASTVLGWETQYF. The CDR3, as DNA: TGTGCCAGCACCGTCCTGGGGTGGGAGACCCAGTACTTC. The chain joins TRBV2 to TRBJ2-7; D gene unclear. The DNA matches TRBJ2-5 better at its end, which makes the J call doubtful. CDR3 length equals 13 residues. Germline values: CDR1 SNHLY, CDR2 FYNNEI.

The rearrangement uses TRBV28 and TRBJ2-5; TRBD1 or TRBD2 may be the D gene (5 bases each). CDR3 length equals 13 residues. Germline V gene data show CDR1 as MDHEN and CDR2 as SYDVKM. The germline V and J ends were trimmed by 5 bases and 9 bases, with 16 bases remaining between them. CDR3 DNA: TGTGCCAGCAGTACATACCAGAGAGGGGCCCAGTACTTC. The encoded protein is CASSTYQRGAQYF.

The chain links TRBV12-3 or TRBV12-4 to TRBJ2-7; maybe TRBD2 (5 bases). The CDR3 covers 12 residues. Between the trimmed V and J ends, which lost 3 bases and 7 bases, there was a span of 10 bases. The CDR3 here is CASSFVSGEQYF. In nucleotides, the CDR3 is TGTGCCAGCAGTTTTGTGTCGGGGGAGCAGTACTTC.

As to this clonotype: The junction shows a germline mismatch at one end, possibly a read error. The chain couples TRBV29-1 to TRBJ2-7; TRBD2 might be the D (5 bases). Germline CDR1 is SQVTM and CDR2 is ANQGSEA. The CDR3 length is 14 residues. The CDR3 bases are TGCAACGTTGCGGGTGGGTTCTCTAGCTACGAGCAGTACTTC. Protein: CNVAGGFSSYEQYF.

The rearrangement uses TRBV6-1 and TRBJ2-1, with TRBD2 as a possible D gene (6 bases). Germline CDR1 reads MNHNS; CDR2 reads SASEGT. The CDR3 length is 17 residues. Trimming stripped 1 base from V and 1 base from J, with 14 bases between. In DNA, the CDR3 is TGTGCCAGCAGTGAAGGGGGGGTGAAGGGGTCCTACAATGAGCAGTTCTTC. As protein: CASSEGGVKGSYNEQFF.

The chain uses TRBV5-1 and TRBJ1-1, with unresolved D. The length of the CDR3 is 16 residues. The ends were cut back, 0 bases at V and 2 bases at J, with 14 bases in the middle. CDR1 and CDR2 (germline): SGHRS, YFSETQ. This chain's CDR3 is CASSLEGRNTNTEAFF. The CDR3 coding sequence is TGCGCCAGCAGCTTGGAAGGGAGAAACACTAACACTGAAGCTTTCTTT.

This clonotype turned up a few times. The CDR3 bases are TGTGCCTCCACGGGCGGGGACTACGAGCAGTACTTC. Its protein product is CASTGGDYEQYF. The chain links TRBV10-3 to TRBJ2-7; tentatively, D is TRBD2 (6 bases). V was shortened by 11 bases and J by 3 bases, with 14 bases between the two germline ends. The CDR3 runs 12 residues. Germline CDR1 ENHRY, CDR2 SYGVKD.

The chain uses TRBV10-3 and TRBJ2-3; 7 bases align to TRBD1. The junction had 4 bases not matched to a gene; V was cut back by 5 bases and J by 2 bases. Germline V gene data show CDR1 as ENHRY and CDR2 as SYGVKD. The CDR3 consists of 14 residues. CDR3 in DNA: TGTGCCATCAGTCCAGGGGGATTCACAGATACGCAGTATTTT. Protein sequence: CAISPGGFTDTQYF.

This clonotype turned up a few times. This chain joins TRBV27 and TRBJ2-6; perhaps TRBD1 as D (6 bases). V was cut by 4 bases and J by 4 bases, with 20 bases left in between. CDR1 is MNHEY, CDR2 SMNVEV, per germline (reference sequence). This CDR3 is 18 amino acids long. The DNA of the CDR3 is TGTGCCAGCAGTTCCCCGCAGGGGTCCCTTTACGGGGCCAACGTCCTGACTTTC. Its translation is CASSSPQGSLYGANVLTF.

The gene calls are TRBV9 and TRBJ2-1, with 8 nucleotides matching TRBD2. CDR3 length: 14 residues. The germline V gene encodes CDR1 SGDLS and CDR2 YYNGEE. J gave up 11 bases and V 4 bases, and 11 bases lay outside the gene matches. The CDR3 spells CASSTHTGTRQQFF. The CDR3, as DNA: TGTGCCAGCAGCACGCACACCGGGACTAGACAGCAGTTCTTC.

The CDR3 DNA follows: TGTGCCAGCAGTTTGAGGGGGCTACTCACAGATACGCAGTATTTT. This gives the protein CASSLRGLLTDTQYF. The V and J genes are TRBV12-3 or TRBV12-4 and TRBJ2-3, with 7 nucleotides matching TRBD1. The ends lost 3 bases at V and 2 bases at J; junction bases unmatched: 5. This CDR3 is 15 amino acids long.

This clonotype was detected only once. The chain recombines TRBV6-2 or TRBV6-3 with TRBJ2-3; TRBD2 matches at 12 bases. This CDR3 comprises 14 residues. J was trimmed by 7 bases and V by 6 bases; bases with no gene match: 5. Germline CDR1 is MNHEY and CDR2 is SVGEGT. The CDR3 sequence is CASRTSGGMHTQYF. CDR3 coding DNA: TGTGCCAGCAGAACTAGCGGGGGGATGCATACGCAGTATTTT.

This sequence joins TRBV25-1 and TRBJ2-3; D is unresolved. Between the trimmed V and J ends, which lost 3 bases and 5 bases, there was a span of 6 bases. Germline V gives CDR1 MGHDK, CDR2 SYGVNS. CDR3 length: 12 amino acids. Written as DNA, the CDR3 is TGTGCCAGCAGTGAGCTCCTAGATACGCAGTATTTT. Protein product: CASSELLDTQYF.

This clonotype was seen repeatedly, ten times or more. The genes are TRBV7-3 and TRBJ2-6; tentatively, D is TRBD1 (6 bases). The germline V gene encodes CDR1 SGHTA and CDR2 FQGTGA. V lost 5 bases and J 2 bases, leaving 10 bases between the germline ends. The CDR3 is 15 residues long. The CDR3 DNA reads TGTGCCAGCAGCCTCGCAGGGGCTGGGGCCAACGTCCTGACTTTC. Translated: CASSLAGAGANVLTF.

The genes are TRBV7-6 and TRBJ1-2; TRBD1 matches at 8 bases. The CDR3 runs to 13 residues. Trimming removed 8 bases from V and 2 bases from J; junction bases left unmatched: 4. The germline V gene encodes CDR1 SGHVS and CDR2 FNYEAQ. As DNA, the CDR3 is TGTGCCAGCGGGCAGGGGGCCAACTATGGCTACACCTTC. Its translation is CASGQGANYGYTF. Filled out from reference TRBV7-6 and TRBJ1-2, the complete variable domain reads GAGVSQSPRYKVTKRGQDVALRCDPISGHVSLYWYRQALGQGPEFLTYFNYEAQQDKSGLPNDRFSAERPEGSISTLTIQRTEQRDSAMYRCASGQGANYGYTFGSGTRLTVV.

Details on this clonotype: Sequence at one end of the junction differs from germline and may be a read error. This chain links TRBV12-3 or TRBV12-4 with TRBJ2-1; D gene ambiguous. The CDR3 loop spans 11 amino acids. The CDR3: CAGSPYNEQFF. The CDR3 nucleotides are TGTGCCGGCAGCCCCTACAATGAGCAATTCTTC.

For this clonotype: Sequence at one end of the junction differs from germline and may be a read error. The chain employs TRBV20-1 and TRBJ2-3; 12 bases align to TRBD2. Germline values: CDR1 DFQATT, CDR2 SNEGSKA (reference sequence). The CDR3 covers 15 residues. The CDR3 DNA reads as TGCAGTGCCCCCGGGCTAGCGGGGGGGACAGATACGCGGTATTTT. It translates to CSAPGLAGGTDTRYF.

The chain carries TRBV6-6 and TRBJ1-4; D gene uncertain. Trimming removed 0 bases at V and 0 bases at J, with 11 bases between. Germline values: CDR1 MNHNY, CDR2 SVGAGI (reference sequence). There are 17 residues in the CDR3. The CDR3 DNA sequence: TGTGCCAGCAGTTACTCCGGACGGAGGGCAACTAATGAAAAACTGTTTTTT. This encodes CASSYSGRRATNEKLFF.

The CDR3 nucleotides read TGTGCCAGCAGTTTCTGGACAGGGTATAACGAGCAGTACTTC. Translation: CASSFWTGYNEQYF. The J gene is TRBJ2-5, the V gene TRBV12-3 or TRBV12-4; 8 positions match TRBD1. The DNA end favors TRBJ2-7, so the J call may be wrong. The CDR3 is 14 amino acids.

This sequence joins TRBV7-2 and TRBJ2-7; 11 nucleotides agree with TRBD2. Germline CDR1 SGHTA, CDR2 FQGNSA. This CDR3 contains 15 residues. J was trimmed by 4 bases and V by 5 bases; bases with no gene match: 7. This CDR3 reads CASSILAGGPYEQYF. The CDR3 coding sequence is TGTGCCAGCAGCATATTAGCGGGGGGGCCTTACGAGCAGTACTTC. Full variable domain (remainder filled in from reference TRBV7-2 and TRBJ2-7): GAGVSQSPSNKVTEKGKDVELRCDPISGHTALYWYRQSLGQGLEFLIYFQGNSAPDKSGLPSDRFSAERTGGSVSTLTIQRTQQEDSAVYLCASSILAGGPYEQYFGPGTRLTVT.

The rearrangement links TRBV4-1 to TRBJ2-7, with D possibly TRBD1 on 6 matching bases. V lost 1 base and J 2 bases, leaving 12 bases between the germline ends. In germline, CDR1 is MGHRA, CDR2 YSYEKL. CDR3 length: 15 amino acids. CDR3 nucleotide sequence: TGCGCCAGCAGCCAAGTGGACAGCTTAACCTACGAGCAGTACTTC. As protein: CASSQVDSLTYEQYF.

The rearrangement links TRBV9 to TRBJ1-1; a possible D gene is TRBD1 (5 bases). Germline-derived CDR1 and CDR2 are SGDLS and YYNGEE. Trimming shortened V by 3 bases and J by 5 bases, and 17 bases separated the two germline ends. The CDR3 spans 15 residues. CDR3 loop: CASSGHDGRGTEAFF. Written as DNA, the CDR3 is TGTGCCAGCAGCGGCCACGATGGACGGGGGACTGAAGCTTTCTTT.

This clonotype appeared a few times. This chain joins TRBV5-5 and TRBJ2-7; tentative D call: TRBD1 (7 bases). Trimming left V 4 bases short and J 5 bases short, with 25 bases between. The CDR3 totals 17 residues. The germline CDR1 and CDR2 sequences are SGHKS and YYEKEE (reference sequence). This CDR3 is CASSPTGTFLSGDEQYF. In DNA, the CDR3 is TGTGCCAGCAGCCCGACAGGGACTTTCCTATCTGGAGACGAGCAGTACTTC.

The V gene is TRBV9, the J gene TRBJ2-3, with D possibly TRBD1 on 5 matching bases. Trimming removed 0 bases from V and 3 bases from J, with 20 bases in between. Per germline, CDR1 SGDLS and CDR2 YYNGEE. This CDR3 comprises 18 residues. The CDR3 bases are TGTGCCAGCAGCGTAGAAAGTGGGCACGGGCAGGGTACAGATACGCAGTATTTT. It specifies CASSVESGHGQGTDTQYF.

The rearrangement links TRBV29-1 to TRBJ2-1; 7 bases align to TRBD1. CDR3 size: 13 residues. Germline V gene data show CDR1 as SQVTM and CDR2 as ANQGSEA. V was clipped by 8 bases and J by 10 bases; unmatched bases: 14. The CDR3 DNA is TGCAGCCCCTTCGACAGGGACCTCACCGAGCAGTTCTTC. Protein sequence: CSPFDRDLTEQFF.

The CDR3 DNA is TGTGCCAGCAGCCAAGGTTCGGGACGGGGCGCCTATGGCTACACCTTC. It yields the protein CASSQGSGRGAYGYTF. The J gene is TRBJ1-2, the V gene TRBV3-1; maybe TRBD1 (5 bases). The CDR3 length is 16 residues. Per the germline V gene, CDR1 is LGHDT and CDR2 is YNNKEL (reference sequence). Trimming took 1 base from V and 4 from J, leaving 16 bases between them.